This T cell receptor (beta chain) is drawn from a study of cytomegalovirus exposure and HLA in healthy donors. Primers: 60 Vbeta forward and 13 Jbeta reverse. The protocol was immunoSEQ multiplex PCR, while the TCRdb copy is restricted to in-frame clones and leaves out a portion. This repertoire shows about 54,000 clones, approximately 81% found once; its top ten account for 2.5% to 3.5%. The CDR3 is 11 residues long. V lost 6 bases and J 6 bases, leaving 9 bases between the germline ends. Germline lookup yields CDR1 SGHRS and CDR2 YFSETQ. This sequence joins TRBV5-1 and TRBJ1-1, with D uncertain. The specimen sequenced was PBMCs. This receptor was taken from a woman between 18 and 29 years old in good health and CMV-seronegative. In DNA, the CDR3 is TGCGCCAGCACCAATGAGGCTGAAGCTTTCTTT. Protein sequence: CASTNEAEAFF.